These T cell receptor beta chains were read from a single sample in a study of cytomegalovirus exposure and HLA in healthy donors. Sequencing was performed with immunoSEQ multiplex PCR; in TCRdb, only in-frame clones are kept and a portion is missing. The data hold about 160,000 clones, with 80% observed a single time. Sequenced material: PBMCs. The receptor source for this set is a woman aged 50 to 60 in good health and CMV-seronegative. Each CDR3 is given with its conserved first and last residue. The D gene is left open where the match is weak. Rows give clone size only sometimes, using once, few, many, or a class for an expanded clone.

>TRBV7-3|TRBJ1-2|TRBD1|NA|14
TGTGCCAGCAGCTTGACAGGGGGCTTCGATGGCTACACCTTC
CASSLTGGFDGYTF
>TRBV5-4|TRBJ2-7|TRBD2|NA|20
TGTGCCAGCAGCTTGGCCCCGGGAGGGACTAGCGGGAGTAGCTCCTACGAGCAGTACTTC
CASSLAPGGTSGSSSYEQYF
>TRBV4-3|TRBJ2-3|TRBD2|NA|15
TGCGCCAGCAGCCAAGCGGCGGGGGGGCCAAATACGCAGTATTTT
CASSQAAGGPNTQYF
>TRBV9|TRBJ2-7|NA|NA|13
TGTGCCAGCAGCGTAGGTCTTACCTACGAGCAGTACTTC
CASSVGLTYEQYF
>TRBV10-3|TRBJ2-7|NA|NA|14
TGTGCCATCAGTGGGGGCAGGGCCTACTACGAGCAGTACTTC
CAISGGRAYYEQYF
>TRBV7-9|TRBJ2-5|TRBD2|NA|13
TGTGCCAGCAGCTTTAGCGGGGAAGAGACCCAGTACTTC
CASSFSGEETQYF
>TRBV19|TRBJ2-7|NA|NA|13
TGTGCCAGTGGATGGGGAGCCAGCTACGAGCAGTACTTC
CASGWGASYEQYF
>TRBV4-3|TRBJ2-5|TRBD2|NA|15
TGCGCCAGCAGCCAAAAAGGCGGGGGTGCAGAGACCCAGTACTTC
CASSQKGGGAETQYF
>TRBV4-3|TRBJ1-1|TRBD1|few|17
TGCGCCAGCAGCCAATTTCTTGGTCAGGGGGCAAACACTGAAGCTTTCTTT
CASSQFLGQGANTEAFF
>TRBV7-9|TRBJ2-5|TRBD1|NA|17
TGTGCCAGCAGCTCACTAAGGGGACAGGGGTCTTTGGAGACCCAGTACTTC
CASSSLRGQGSLETQYF
>TRBV27|TRBJ1-1|TRBD1|few|16
TGTGCCAGCATTCTACGACAGGGTCGGAACGCTGGGGAAGCTTTCTTT
CASILRQGRNAGEAFF
>TRBV2|TRBJ1-2|NA|few|15
TGTGCCAGCAGTGAAGACAAAAGGAGGGCCTATGGCTACACCTTC
CASSEDKRRAYGYTF
>TRBV28|TRBJ2-2|TRBD2|few|16
TGTGCCAGCAGTTTACTGAGCGGGACTTACACCGGGGAGCTGTTTTTT
CASSLLSGTYTGELFF
>TRBV28|TRBJ2-5|NA|NA|18
TGTGCCAGCAGTGTAAAACAGGGATCCAGAGGTCTCGGGGAGACCCAGTACTTC
CASSVKQGSRGLGETQYF
>TRBV18|TRBJ1-1|NA|few|13
TGTGCCAGCTCAGCGACAGAGAACACTGAAGCTTTCTTT
CASSATENTEAFF
>TRBV19|TRBJ1-5|TRBD1|once|16
TGTGCCAGTAGCGACAGGGGCCCCGGTAGCAATCAGCCCCAGCATTTT
CASSDRGPGSNQPQHF
>TRBV5-1|TRBJ2-2|TRBD1|NA|15
TGCGCCAGCAGCACCGAGACAGGGTTCGCCGGGGAGCTGTTTTTT
CASSTETGFAGELFF